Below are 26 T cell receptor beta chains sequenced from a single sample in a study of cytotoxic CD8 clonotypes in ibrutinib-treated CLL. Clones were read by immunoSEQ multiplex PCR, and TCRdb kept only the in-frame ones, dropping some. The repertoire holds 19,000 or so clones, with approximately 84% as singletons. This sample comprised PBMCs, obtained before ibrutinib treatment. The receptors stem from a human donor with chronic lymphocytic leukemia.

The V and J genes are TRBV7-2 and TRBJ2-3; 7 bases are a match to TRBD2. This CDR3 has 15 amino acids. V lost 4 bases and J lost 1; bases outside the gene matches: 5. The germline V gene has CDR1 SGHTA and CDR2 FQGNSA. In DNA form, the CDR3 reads TGTGCCAGCAGCTCAGCGGGGTTTGGCACAGATACGCAGTATTTT. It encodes CASSSAGFGTDTQYF.

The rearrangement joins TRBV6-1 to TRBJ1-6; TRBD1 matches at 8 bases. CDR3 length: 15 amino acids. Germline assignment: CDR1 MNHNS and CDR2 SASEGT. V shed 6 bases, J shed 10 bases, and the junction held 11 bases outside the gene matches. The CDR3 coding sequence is TGTGCCAGCAGAGGAACCGGGACAGGCTCCTCACCCCTCCACTTT. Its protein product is CASRGTGTGSSPLHF.

The CDR3 loop reads CASSPPSRALDTQYF. The CDR3 DNA reads as TGTGCCAGCTCACCACCTTCCAGGGCATTGGATACGCAGTATTTT. The V gene is TRBV18, the J gene TRBJ2-3; D possibly corresponds to TRBD1 (5 bases). Trimming pared 0 bases from V and 6 bases from J, leaving 13 bases between. Per germline, CDR1 KGHSH and CDR2 LQKENI. The CDR3 totals 15 residues.

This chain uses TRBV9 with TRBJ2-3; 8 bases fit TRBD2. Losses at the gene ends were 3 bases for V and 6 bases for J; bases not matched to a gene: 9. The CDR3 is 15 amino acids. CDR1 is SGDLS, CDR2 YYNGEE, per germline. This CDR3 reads CASSAKSGGPDTQYF. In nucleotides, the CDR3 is TGTGCCAGCAGCGCAAAGTCGGGGGGGCCGGATACGCAGTATTTT.

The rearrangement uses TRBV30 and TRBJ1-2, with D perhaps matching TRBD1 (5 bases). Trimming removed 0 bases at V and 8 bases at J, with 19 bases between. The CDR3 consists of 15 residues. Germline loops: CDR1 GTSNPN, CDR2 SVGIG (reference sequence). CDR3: CAWSVTTATRRGYTF. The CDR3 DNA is TGTGCCTGGAGTGTAACGACAGCAACGAGGAGGGGCTACACCTTC.

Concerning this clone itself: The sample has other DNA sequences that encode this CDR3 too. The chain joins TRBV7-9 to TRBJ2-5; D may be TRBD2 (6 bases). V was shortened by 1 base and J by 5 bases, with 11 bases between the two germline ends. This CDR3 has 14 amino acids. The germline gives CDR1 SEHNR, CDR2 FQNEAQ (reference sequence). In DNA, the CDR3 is TGTGCCAGCAGCTTAGTCGGGAGAGGGGAGACCCAGTACTTC. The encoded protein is CASSLVGRGETQYF.

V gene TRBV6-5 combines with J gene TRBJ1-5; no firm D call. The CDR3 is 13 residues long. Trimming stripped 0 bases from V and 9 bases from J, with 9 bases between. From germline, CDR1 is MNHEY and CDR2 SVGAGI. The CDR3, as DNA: TGTGCCAGCAGTTACTCGATTGGCGGGCCCCAGCATTTT. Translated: CASSYSIGGPQHF.

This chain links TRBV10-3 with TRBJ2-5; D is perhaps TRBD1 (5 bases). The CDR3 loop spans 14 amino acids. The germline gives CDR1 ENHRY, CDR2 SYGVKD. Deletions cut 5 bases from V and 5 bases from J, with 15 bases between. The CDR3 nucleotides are TGTGCCATCAGTACAGGCCTTTTCGGGGAGACCCAGTACTTC. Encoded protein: CAISTGLFGETQYF.

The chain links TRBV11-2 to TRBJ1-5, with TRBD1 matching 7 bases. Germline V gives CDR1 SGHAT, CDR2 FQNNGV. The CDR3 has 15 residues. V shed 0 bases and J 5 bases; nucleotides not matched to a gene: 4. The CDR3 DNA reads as TGTGCCAGCAGCTTAGATACAGGGGTCCATCAGCCCCAGCATTTT. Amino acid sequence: CASSLDTGVHQPQHF.

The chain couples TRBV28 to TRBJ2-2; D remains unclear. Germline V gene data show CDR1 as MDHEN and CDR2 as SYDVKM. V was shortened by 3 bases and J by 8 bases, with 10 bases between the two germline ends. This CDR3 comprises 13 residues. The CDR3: CASSFLGSGELFF. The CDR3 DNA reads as TGTGCCAGCAGTTTTCTAGGGTCGGGGGAGCTGTTTTTT.

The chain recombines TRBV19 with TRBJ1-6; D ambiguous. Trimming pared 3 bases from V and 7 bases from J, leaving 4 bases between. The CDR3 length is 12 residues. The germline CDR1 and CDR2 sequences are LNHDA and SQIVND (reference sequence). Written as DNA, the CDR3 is TGTGCCAGTAGTATGGGGAATTCACCCCTCCACTTT. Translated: CASSMGNSPLHF.

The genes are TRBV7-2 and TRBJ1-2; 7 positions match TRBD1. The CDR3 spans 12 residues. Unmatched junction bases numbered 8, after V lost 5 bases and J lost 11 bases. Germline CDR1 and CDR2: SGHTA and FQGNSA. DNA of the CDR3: TGTGCCAGCAGCCCAGGGGGAGTTAATTACACCTTC. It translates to CASSPGGVNYTF.

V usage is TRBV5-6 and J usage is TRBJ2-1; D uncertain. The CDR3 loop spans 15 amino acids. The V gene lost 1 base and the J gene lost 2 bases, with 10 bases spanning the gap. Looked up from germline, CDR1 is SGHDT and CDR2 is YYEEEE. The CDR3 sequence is CASSLFTDPYNEQFF. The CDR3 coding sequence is TGTGCCAGCAGCTTGTTTACAGACCCCTACAATGAGCAGTTCTTC.

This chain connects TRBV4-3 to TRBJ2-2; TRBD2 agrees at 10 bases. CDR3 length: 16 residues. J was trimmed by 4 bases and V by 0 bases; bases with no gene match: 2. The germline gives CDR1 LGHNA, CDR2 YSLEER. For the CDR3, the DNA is TGCGCCAGCAGCCAAGAAGCGGGGGGGCCCACCGGGGAGCTGTTTTTT. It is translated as CASSQEAGGPTGELFF.

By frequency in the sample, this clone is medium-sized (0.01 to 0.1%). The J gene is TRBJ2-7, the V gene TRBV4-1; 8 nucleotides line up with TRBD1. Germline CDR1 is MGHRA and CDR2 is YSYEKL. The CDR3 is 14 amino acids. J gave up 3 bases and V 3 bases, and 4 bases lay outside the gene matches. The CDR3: CASSHGGQGYEQYF. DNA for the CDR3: TGCGCCAGCAGCCACGGTGGACAGGGCTACGAGCAGTACTTC.

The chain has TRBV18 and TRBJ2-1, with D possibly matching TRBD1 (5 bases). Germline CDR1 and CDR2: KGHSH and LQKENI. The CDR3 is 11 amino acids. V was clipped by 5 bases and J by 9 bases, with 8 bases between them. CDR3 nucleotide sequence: TGTGCCAGCTCAAAAGGGGTTGAGCAGTTCTTC. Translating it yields CASSKGVEQFF.

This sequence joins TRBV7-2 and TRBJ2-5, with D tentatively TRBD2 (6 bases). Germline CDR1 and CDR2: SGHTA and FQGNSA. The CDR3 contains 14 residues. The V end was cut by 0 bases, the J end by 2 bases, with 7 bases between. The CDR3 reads CASSLAGGQETQYF. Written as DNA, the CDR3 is TGTGCCAGCAGCTTAGCGGGGGGACAAGAGACCCAGTACTTC.

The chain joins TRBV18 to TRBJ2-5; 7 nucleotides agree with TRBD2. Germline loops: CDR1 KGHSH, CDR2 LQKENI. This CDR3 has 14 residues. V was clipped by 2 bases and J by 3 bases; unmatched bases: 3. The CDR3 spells CASSPGTTEETQYF. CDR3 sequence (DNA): TGTGCCAGCTCACCAGGGACTACAGAAGAGACCCAGTACTTC.

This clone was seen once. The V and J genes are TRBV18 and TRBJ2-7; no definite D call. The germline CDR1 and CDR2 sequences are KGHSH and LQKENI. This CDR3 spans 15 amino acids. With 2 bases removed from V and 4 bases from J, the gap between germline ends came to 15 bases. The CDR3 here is CASSPSRVSQYEQYF. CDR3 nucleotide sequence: TGTGCCAGCTCACCATCCCGGGTCTCCCAATACGAGCAGTACTTC.

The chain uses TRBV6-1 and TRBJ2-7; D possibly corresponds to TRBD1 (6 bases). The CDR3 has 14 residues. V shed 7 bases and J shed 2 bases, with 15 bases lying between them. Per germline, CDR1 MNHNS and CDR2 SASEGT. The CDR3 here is CASKRTAITYEQYF. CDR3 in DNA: TGTGCCAGCAAAAGGACAGCCATTACCTACGAGCAGTACTTC.

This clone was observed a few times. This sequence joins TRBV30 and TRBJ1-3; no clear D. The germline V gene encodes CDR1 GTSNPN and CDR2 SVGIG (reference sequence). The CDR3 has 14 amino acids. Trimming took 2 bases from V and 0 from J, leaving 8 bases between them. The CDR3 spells CAWSKGSSGNTIYF. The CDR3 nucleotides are TGTGCCTGGAGTAAAGGGAGCTCTGGAAACACCATATATTTT.

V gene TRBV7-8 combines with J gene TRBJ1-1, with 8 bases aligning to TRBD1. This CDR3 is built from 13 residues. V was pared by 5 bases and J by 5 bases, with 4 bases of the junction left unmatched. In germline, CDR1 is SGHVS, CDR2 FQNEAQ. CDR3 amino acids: CASSKNRGTEAFF. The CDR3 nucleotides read TGTGCCAGCAGCAAAAACAGGGGGACTGAAGCTTTCTTT.

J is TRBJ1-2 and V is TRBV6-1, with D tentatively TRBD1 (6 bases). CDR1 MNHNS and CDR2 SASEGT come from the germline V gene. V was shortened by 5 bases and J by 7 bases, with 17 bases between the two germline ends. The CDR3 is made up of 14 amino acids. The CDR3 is CASSSTKGGGGYTF. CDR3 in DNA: TGTGCCAGCAGTTCCACCAAGGGGGGCGGTGGCTACACCTTC.

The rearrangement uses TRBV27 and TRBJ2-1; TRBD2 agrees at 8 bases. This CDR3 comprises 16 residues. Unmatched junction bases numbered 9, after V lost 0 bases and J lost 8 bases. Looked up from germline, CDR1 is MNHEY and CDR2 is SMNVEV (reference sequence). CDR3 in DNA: TGTGCCAGCAGTTTATCGAGTCGGACTAGCCTATATGAGCAGTTCTTC. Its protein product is CASSLSSRTSLYEQFF.

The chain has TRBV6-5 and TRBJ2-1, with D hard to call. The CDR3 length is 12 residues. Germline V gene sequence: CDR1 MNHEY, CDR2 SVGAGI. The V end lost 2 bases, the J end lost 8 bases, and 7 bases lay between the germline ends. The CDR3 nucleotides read TGTGCCAGCAGTTACCCTCCCGATGAGCAGTTCTTC. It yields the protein CASSYPPDEQFF.

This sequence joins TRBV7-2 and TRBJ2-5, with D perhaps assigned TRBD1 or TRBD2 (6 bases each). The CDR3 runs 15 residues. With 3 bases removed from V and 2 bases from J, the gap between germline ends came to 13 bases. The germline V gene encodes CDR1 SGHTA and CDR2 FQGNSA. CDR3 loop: CASSFFGGGQETQYF. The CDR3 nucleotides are TGTGCCAGCAGCTTCTTTGGAGGGGGGCAAGAGACCCAGTACTTC.